This TCR beta chain was found in a study of blood T cells in healthy people across ages. Germline CDR1 is SGHDT and CDR2 is YYEEEE. V was clipped by 0 bases and J by 7 bases; unmatched bases: 12. This CDR3 comprises 18 residues. A sample-barcoded 5' primer and a J-beta primer mix were used in a second PCR of roughly 7 to 11 cycles. TCRdb analysed the 5' RACE reads with MiXCR anew, one entry per CDR3 protein. The top ten hold around a fifth of the sample, which has 700,000 to 800,000 distinct CDR3 sequences, roughly 43% seen once. V usage is TRBV5-6 and J usage is TRBJ1-6; 8 bases line up with TRBD1. The sequencing sample was made of blood. This TCR derives from a woman aged 55-69 years in good health. The chain's CDR3 is CASSLDGTGIIGNSPLHF. CDR3 DNA sequence: TGTGCCAGCAGCTTGGATGGGACAGGAATTATTGGGAATTCACCCCTCCACTTT. The full variable domain, with the rest looked up from reference TRBV5-6 and TRBJ1-6, is DAGVTQSPTHLIKTRGQQVTLRCSPKSGHDTVSWYQQALGQGPQFIFQYYEEEERQRGNFPDRFSGHQFPNYSSELNVNALLLGDSALYLCASSLDGTGIIGNSPLHFGNGTRLTVT.